This TCR beta chain was identified during a study of OX40 agonist ivuxolimab in advanced cancers. In the study overall: Dose-escalation subjects each had hepatocellular carcinoma, melanoma, renal cell or head and neck cancer. Partial responses were achieved by three patients, one with hepatocellular carcinoma and two with cutaneous melanoma. Whole-study results and caveats: The average count of expanded clones was higher among CD8+ T cells than among CD4+.

Concerning this clone itself: Its target is unknown.

The CDR3 sequence is 13 residues long. V shed 2 bases, J shed 12 bases, and the junction held 8 bases outside the gene matches. Germline V gives CDR1 SGDLS, CDR2 YYNGEE. The method was immunoSEQ multiplex PCR; TCRdb's version includes in-frame clones alone and lacks a portion of them. The data hold 12,000 or so clones, with about 76% observed a single time. The clonotype comes from an adult with an advanced solid tumor such as melanoma, head and neck, liver or kidney cancer. The sample here was CD4+ or CD8+ T cells sorted from blood, taken in a trial of the OX40 agonist ivuxolimab. The chain carries TRBV9 and TRBJ2-1; 7 nucleotides align to TRBD1. The CDR3 region is CASSVGQGVLQFF. Here the CDR3 DNA reads TGTGCCAGCAGCGTTGGGCAGGGGGTTTTGCAGTTCTTC.